This T cell receptor beta chain was identified in a study of T cells in tuberculosis. Study-wide context: IGRA-negative adolescents, IGRA-positive adolescents with latent tuberculosis and adults with active tuberculosis formed this South African cohort. Regarding the study as a whole: GMM-specific TCRs were nearer to active tuberculosis alpha repertoires, suggesting expansion. Smaller alpha distances in active tuberculosis partly reflected shorter CDR3-alpha lengths.

Germline V lookup: CDR1 MNHNY, CDR2 SVGAGI (reference sequence). The length of the CDR3 is 15 residues. V shed 5 bases, J shed 2 bases, and the junction held 9 bases outside the gene matches. The assay was immunoSEQ multiplex PCR, and TCRdb's table has in-frame clones only and misses some. The data contain about 20,000 clones, approximately 92% of them seen just once; the ten biggest clones take up roughly 14%. With regard to this clone: As yet, its antigen is unknown.

Adolescents were screened for latent TB by skin test and IGRA. The source of this sequence is a donor aged 5-35 years with latent tuberculosis or without tuberculosis infection. Sequencing was performed on PBMCs. The chain carries TRBV6-6 and TRBJ2-7, with 7 bases lining up with TRBD1. The CDR3 reads CASSTRTGATYEQYF. The DNA for the CDR3 is TGTGCCAGCAGTACCCGGACAGGCGCCACCTACGAGCAGTACTTC.